What follows are 15 T cell receptor beta chains derived from one specimen sequenced in a study of PD-1 blockade in classical Hodgkin lymphoma. Clones were read by immunoSEQ multiplex PCR, and TCRdb kept only the in-frame ones, dropping some. Of some 95,000 clones listed, around nine tenths are singletons. Regarding time point: cycle 4 day 1 (C4D1), after five to seven weeks of nivolumab. All patients relapsed after autologous stem cell transplantation, and brentuximab vedotin exposure varied. The source was peripheral blood mononuclear cells (PBMCs), collected before the fourth cycle of nivolumab. The receptor source for this set is a human donor with classical Hodgkin lymphoma.

J is TRBJ2-5 and V is TRBV19; weak D call: TRBD2 (5 bases). Trimming pared 3 bases from V and 1 base from J, leaving 6 bases between. The CDR3 loop spans 13 amino acids. CDR1 is LNHDA and CDR2 is SQIVND in the germline V gene (reference sequence). The CDR3 protein is CASSMGVQETQYF. CDR3 sequence (DNA): TGTGCCAGTAGTATGGGAGTCCAAGAGACCCAGTACTTC.

The table lists this clone with a count of one. This rearrangement joins TRBV11-2 to TRBJ1-5; possibly TRBD1 for D (5 bases). Trimming removed 5 bases from V and 11 bases from J, with 22 bases in between. Germline V gene data show CDR1 as SGHAT and CDR2 as FQNNGV. The CDR3 is 15 residues long. CDR3 in DNA: TGTGCCAGCAGCCCGGTGGGAGGGGCCATGGAGACCCAGCATTTT. Translated, it gives CASSPVGGAMETQHF.

The chain has TRBV30 and TRBJ1-5; D unclear. CDR1 is GTSNPN, CDR2 SVGIG, per germline (reference sequence). V was clipped by 3 bases and J by 6 bases, with 12 bases between them. The CDR3 loop spans 13 amino acids. CDR3 bases: TGTGCCTGGAGCGCGGATAGGGCTCAGCCCCAGCATTTT. Amino acids: CAWSADRAQPQHF.

The chain employs TRBV19 and TRBJ1-5; TRBD1 matches at 10 bases. Germline CDR1 is LNHDA and CDR2 is SQIVND (reference sequence). With 4 bases clipped from V and 1 base from J, the junction kept 4 bases outside the gene matches. This CDR3 is 16 amino acids long. CDR3 in amino acids: CASSTRQGASNQPQHF. CDR3 nucleotides: TGTGCCAGTAGTACTCGACAGGGGGCGAGCAATCAGCCCCAGCATTTT.

This sequence joins TRBV18 and TRBJ2-7; TRBD2 agrees at 8 bases. Germline CDR1 reads KGHSH; CDR2 reads LQKENI. With V trimmed by 0 bases and J by 6 bases, 10 bases remained unmatched. The length of the CDR3 is 16 residues. The DNA for the CDR3 is TGTGCCAGCTCACCACCTCTTGCGGGGGGAAGGGGCGAGCAGTACTTC. As protein: CASSPPLAGGRGEQYF.

The chain couples TRBV4-3 to TRBJ2-5, with 8 bases identical to TRBD1. The V gene end was trimmed by 0 bases and the J gene end by 5 bases; junction bases not matched to a gene: 8. The germline gives CDR1 LGHNA, CDR2 YSLEER. This CDR3 has 16 amino acids. The CDR3 protein is CASSQDLRGLKETQYF. The CDR3 bases are TGCGCCAGCAGCCAAGATCTCAGGGGGCTAAAGGAGACCCAGTACTTC.

This clone has just one count. The chain recombines TRBV4-1 with TRBJ1-1; no firm D call. Germline CDR1 and CDR2: MGHRA and YSYEKL. There are 11 residues in the CDR3. Between the trimmed V and J ends, which lost 3 bases and 11 bases, there was a span of 10 bases. This chain's CDR3 is CASSHRQEAFF. The CDR3, as DNA: TGCGCCAGCAGCCACCGACAAGAGGCTTTCTTT.

The chain recombines TRBV28 with TRBJ2-6; D possibly corresponds to TRBD1 (5 bases). The CDR3 covers 15 residues. Germline-derived CDR1 and CDR2 are MDHEN and SYDVKM. V was shortened by 6 bases and J by 1 base, with 10 bases between the two germline ends. As DNA, the CDR3 is TGTGCCAGCAGGCAGGGTTTTTCTGGGGCCAACGTCCTGACTTTC. As protein: CASRQGFSGANVLTF.

The J gene is TRBJ2-3, the V gene TRBV7-2, with a possible D match to TRBD2 (6 bases). V gave up 2 bases and J gave up 4 bases, with 10 bases separating them. Germline-derived CDR1 and CDR2 are SGHTA and FQGNSA. The CDR3 runs 14 residues. CDR3 region: CASSLQTRADTQYF. In DNA form, the CDR3 reads TGTGCCAGCAGCTTACAGACTAGGGCAGATACGCAGTATTTT.

This chain links TRBV19 with TRBJ1-1, with D hard to call. The CDR3 extends over 13 amino acids. V was trimmed by 3 bases and J by 0 bases, leaving 5 bases between them. The germline gives CDR1 LNHDA, CDR2 SQIVND (reference sequence). The CDR3 reads CASSINLNTEAFF. CDR3 nucleotide sequence: TGTGCCAGTAGTATTAATTTGAACACTGAAGCTTTCTTT.

The chain has TRBV19 and TRBJ1-4, with D perhaps TRBD1 (5 bases). The CDR3 consists of 14 residues. Germline lookup yields CDR1 LNHDA and CDR2 SQIVND (reference sequence). V was trimmed by 6 bases and J by 8 bases, leaving 16 bases between them. The CDR3 nucleotides are TGTGCCAGTAGCCAGGGTTCGCGTGGAGAAAAACTGTTTTTT. Translating gives CASSQGSRGEKLFF.

This chain joins TRBV19 and TRBJ2-3, with 8 bases fitting TRBD2. The germline V gene has CDR1 LNHDA and CDR2 SQIVND (reference sequence). This CDR3 contains 15 residues. The V and J ends lost 6 bases and 6 bases, in that order; junction bases with no gene match: 11. CDR3 nucleotides: TGTGCCAGTAGATCCCCGGGACTAGGAGGGGATACGCAGTATTTT. As protein: CASRSPGLGGDTQYF. Looking up the rest from reference TRBV19 and TRBJ2-3 gives the full variable domain: DGGITQSPKYLFRKEGQNVTLSCEQNLNHDAMYWYRQDPGQGLRLIYYSQIVNDFQKGDIAEGYSVSREKKESFPLTVTSAQKNPTAFYLCASRSPGLGGDTQYFGPGTRLTVL.

The chain is built from TRBV9 and TRBJ2-3; 14 bases agree with TRBD2. The CDR3 runs 20 residues. Trimming cost V 3 bases and J 2 bases; bases outside gene matches: 14. The germline V gene encodes CDR1 SGDLS and CDR2 YYNGEE. The CDR3 spells CASSEGLGLAGGHDTDTQYF. The CDR3 DNA is TGTGCCAGCAGCGAGGGACTCGGACTAGCGGGGGGTCATGACACAGATACGCAGTATTTT.

This clone was seen a single time. V usage is TRBV7-8 and J usage is TRBJ2-1; D could derive from TRBD1 or TRBD2 (6 bases each). CDR1 and CDR2 (germline): SGHVS, FQNEAQ. This CDR3 spans 16 amino acids. V was clipped by 7 bases and J by 4 bases, with 20 bases between them. CDR3 nucleotide sequence: TGTGCCAGCACCGTAATGGGGGGCGCGCGTTACAATGAGCAGTTCTTC. It codes for CASTVMGGARYNEQFF.

The DNA of the CDR3 is TGTGCCAGCAGCTTAGGCGGGAGCATCTACAATGAGCAGTTCTTC. Its translation is CASSLGGSIYNEQFF. The V and J genes are TRBV7-2 and TRBJ2-1; the match to TRBD2 covers 7 bases. The CDR3 totals 15 residues. With V trimmed by 1 base and J by 3 bases, 3 bases remained unmatched. Per the germline V gene, CDR1 is SGHTA and CDR2 is FQGNSA. The whole variable domain, filled in from reference TRBV7-2 and TRBJ2-1, reads GAGVSQSPSNKVTEKGKDVELRCDPISGHTALYWYRQSLGQGLEFLIYFQGNSAPDKSGLPSDRFSAERTGGSVSTLTIQRTQQEDSAVYLCASSLGGSIYNEQFFGPGTRLTVL.